This T cell receptor (beta chain) was recorded in a study of human T cells and chemical hapten exposure. In the study overall: For the roughly 26-week duration of the study, patients were given weekly doses of diphenylcyclopropenone on the scalp. Study results and limitations: The number of TCRs over 1 in 1000 frequency stayed unchanged after DPC. A positive correlation with patch test score was found for PT1 expanded TCR counts.

The germline V and J ends were trimmed by 6 bases and 0 bases, with 15 bases remaining between them. The length of the CDR3 is 16 residues. CDR1 and CDR2 (germline): DFQATT, SNEGSKA (reference sequence). The library tagged individual cDNA molecules with unique molecular identifiers. TCRdb re-analysed the RACE reads in MiXCR, keeping a single row per CDR3 protein. The table shows 130,000 or so distinct CDR3 sequences, with 11% occurring only once. Time point of the sample: patch test 3, about 24 weeks after DPC sensitization. Treatment reported: therapeutic diphenylcyclopropenone sensitization with weekly scalp DPC. The sample holds a few counts of this clonotype. Its cognate antigen is unknown.

Sequenced here: whole blood, sampled in connection with sensitization to the hapten diphenylcyclopropenone (DPC). The sequence came from a woman between 45 and 60 years old with alopecia areata. Some clones in this sample may be carry-over from other donors' samples. The rearrangement joins TRBV20-1 to TRBJ1-6; TRBD1 might be the D (5 bases). CDR3 DNA: TGCAGTGCCACTCCGGGACCGAGCTCCTATAATTCACCCCTCCACTTT. Protein: CSATPGPSSYNSPLHF.